This T cell receptor beta chain comes out of a study of blood T cell repertoires in COVID-19. Turning to the study itself: Sources were T cells, B-cell-depleted T cells, or PBMCs; the material itself was cDNA or gDNA.

Profiling relied on immunoSEQ multiplex PCR, and the TCRdb table lists in-frame clones only, not all of them. The sample contains nearly 110,000 clones, just over 90% of which appear only once. The CDR3 consists of 15 residues. The ends lost 2 bases at V and 2 bases at J; junction bases unmatched: 3. The V gene's germline CDR1 is SGDLS and CDR2 YYNGEE. The TCR comes from a woman aged 30 to 39 with acute or convalescent COVID-19. Sequenced material: peripheral blood. The chain joins TRBV9 to TRBJ2-2, with 7 bases fitting TRBD2. CDR3 nucleotide sequence: TGTGCCAGCAGCGTTGGCGGGGGAAACACCGGGGAGCTGTTTTTT. Residues: CASSVGGGNTGELFF.